This T cell receptor (beta chain) was recorded in a study of cytomegalovirus exposure and HLA in healthy donors. Whole-study findings and limits: Common viral pathogens seemed to be connected with several of the most significant clusters, according to a later analysis.

Comments on this clone: Its target is not known.

PCR amplification relied on 60 Vbeta primers (plus 13 Jbeta primers). The protocol was immunoSEQ multiplex PCR, while the TCRdb copy is restricted to in-frame clones and leaves out a portion. The data contain about 120,000 clones, about 81% of them singletons. The TCR comes from a man in his forties in good health and CMV-seronegative. Source material: PBMCs.

CDR3 protein: CASRLGGGQHTEAFF. CDR3 coding DNA: TGTGCCAGCAGGCTCGGTGGAGGCCAGCACACTGAAGCTTTCTTT. The V call is TRBV28, the J call TRBJ1-1; D is unresolved. Trimming left V 6 bases short and J 3 bases short, with 17 bases between. The CDR3 is made up of 15 amino acids. CDR1 and CDR2 (germline): MDHEN, SYDVKM.